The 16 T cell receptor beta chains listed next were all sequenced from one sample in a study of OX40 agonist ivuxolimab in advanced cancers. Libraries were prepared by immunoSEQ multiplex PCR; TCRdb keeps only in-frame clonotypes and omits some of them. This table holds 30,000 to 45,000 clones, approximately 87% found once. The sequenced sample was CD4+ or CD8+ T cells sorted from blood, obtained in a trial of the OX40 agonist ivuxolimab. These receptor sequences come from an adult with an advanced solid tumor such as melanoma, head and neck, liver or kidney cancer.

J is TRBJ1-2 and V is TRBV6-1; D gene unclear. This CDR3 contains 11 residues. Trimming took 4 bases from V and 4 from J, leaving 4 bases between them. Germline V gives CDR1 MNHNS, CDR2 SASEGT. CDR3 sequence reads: CASSVGYGYTF. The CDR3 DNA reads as TGTGCCAGCAGTGTCGGCTATGGCTACACCTTC.

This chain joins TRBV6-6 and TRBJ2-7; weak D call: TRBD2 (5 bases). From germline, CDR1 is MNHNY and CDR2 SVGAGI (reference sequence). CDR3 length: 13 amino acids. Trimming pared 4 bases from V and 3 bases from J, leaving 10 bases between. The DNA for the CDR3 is TGTGCCAGCAGTTCCCCCGGACTCTACGAGCAGTACTTC. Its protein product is CASSSPGLYEQYF.

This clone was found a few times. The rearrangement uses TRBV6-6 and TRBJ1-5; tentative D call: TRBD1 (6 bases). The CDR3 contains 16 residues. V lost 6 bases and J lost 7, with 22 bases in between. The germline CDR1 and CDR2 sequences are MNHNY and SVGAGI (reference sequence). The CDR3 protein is CASRAGGGEGIQPQHF. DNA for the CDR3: TGTGCCAGCAGAGCCGGGGGGGGCGAAGGGATCCAGCCCCAGCATTTT.

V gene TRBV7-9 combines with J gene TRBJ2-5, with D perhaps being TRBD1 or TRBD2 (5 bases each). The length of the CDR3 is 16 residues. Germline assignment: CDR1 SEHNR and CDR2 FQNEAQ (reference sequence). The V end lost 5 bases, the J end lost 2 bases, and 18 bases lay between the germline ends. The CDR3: CASSPSGRVDQETQYF. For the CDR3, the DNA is TGTGCCAGCAGCCCCTCGGGGCGTGTAGATCAAGAGACCCAGTACTTC.

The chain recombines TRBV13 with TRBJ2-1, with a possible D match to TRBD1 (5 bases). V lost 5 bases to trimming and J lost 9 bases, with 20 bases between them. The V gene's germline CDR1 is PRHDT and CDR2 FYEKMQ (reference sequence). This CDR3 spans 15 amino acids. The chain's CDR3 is CASSRTFARGGEQFF. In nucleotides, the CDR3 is TGTGCCAGCAGCAGGACATTCGCGAGAGGCGGTGAGCAGTTCTTC.

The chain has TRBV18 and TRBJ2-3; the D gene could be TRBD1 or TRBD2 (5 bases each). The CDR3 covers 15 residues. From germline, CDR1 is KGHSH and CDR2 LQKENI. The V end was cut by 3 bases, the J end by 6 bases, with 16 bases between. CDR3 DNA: TGTGCCAGCTCACCCCCAAAGAGGGGCGCCGATACGCAGTATTTT. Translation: CASSPPKRGADTQYF.

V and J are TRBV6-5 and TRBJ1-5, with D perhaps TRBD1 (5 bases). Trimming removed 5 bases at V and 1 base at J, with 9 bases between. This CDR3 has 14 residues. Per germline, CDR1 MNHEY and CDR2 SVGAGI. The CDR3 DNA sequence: TGTGCCAGCAGTGGGGGGGACAGCAATCAGCCCCAGCATTTT. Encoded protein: CASSGGDSNQPQHF.

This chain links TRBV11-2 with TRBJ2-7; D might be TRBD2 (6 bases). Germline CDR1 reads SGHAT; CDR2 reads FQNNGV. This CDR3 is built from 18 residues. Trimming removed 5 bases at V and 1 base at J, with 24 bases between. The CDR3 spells CASSPGLSGLRGSYEQYF. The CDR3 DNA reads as TGTGCCAGCAGCCCAGGACTAAGCGGGCTGAGGGGTTCCTACGAGCAGTACTTC.

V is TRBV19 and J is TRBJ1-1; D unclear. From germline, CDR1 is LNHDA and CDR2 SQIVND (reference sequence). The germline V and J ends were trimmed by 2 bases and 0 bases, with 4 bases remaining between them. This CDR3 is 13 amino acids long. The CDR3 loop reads CASSIKMNTEAFF. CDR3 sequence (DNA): TGTGCCAGTAGTATAAAAATGAACACTGAAGCTTTCTTT.

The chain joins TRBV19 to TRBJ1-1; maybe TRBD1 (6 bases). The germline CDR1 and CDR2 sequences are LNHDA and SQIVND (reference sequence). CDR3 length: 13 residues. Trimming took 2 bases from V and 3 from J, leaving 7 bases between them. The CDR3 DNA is TGTGCCAGTAGTATACAGGGGTACACTGAAGCTTTCTTT. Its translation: CASSIQGYTEAFF.

CDR3 bases: TGTGCCAGCAGTAGAAATCCGGGACAGGGGGCGGATGAGCAGTTCTTC. Amino acids: CASSRNPGQGADEQFF. V gene TRBV2 combines with J gene TRBJ2-1, with 12 bases identical to TRBD1. CDR3 length equals 16 residues. Germline values: CDR1 SNHLY, CDR2 FYNNEI. Germline trimming cut 5 bases from V and 8 bases from J; bases unmatched to any gene: 10.

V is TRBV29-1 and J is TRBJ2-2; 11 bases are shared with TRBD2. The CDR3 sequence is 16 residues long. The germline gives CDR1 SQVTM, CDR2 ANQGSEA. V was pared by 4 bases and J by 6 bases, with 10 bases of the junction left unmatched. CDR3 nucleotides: TGCAGCGTTGTATCTAGCGGGGGGATGGATGCCGGGGAGCTGTTTTTT. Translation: CSVVSSGGMDAGELFF.

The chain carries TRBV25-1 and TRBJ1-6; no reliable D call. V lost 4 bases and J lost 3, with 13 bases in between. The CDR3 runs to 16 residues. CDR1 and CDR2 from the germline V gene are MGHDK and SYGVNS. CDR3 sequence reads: CASSATRADYNSPLHF. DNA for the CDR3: TGTGCCAGCAGTGCAACAAGGGCGGACTATAATTCACCCCTCCACTTT.

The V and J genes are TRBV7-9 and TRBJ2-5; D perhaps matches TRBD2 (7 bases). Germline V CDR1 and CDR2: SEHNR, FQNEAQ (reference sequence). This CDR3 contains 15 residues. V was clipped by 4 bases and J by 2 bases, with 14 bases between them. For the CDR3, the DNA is TGTGCCAGCAGCTCCCGGGGGGCCTTTCAAGAGACCCAGTACTTC. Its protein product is CASSSRGAFQETQYF.

This chain's CDR3 is CASRPTNYGYTF. The CDR3, as DNA: TGTGCCAGCAGACCTACTAACTATGGCTACACCTTC. The chain recombines TRBV28 with TRBJ1-2; no firm D call. Germline values: CDR1 MDHEN, CDR2 SYDVKM. The CDR3 totals 12 residues. Trimming pared 6 bases from V and 0 bases from J, leaving 5 bases between.

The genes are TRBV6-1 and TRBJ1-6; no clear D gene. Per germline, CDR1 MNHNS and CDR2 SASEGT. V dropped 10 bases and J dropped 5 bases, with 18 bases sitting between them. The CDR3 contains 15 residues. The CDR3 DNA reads TGTGCCATACGTTGGTCCCGGGAGGATAATTCACCCCTCCACTTT. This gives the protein CAIRWSREDNSPLHF.